The 26 T cell receptor beta chains listed next were all sequenced from one sample in a study of T cell clonality in common variable immunodeficiency (dated by TCRdb to between 2014 and 2017). The library relied on the immunoSEQ multiplex PCR assay. What TCRdb holds here is the immuneACCESS table cut down to in-frame rearrangements. Part of the clones is not present; checked against another copy, under half of the missing clones reflect an unresolved V gene, and the others are unexplained. The table puts about 34,000 clones in this sample, none counted just once. In total, the top ten clones hold 0.95% of the sample. Input material: peripheral blood mononuclear cells. Receptors were obtained from a person between 18 and 70 years old in good health.

This clone was recorded at least ten times. The CDR3 end falls 3 residues outside the read, so it is completed with the germline J gene. The chain recombines TRBV5-4 with TRBJ2-5; D unresolved. Trimming removed 1 base from V and 0 bases from J, with 4 bases in between. Germline lookup yields CDR1 SGHNT and CDR2 YYREEE (reference sequence). The CDR3 has 13 amino acids. Partial CDR3 DNA: TGTGCCAGCAGCTTGCCCGACCAAGAGACC. It yields the protein CASSLPDQET. In full, the CDR3 is CASSLPDQETQYF.

This clone has only a few counts. The read is 3 residues too short to cover the CDR3 end, so that end is filled in from the germline J gene. The V call is TRBV11-1, the J call TRBJ2-5; 13 bases match TRBD2. V was clipped by 3 bases and J by 4 bases; unmatched bases: 2. The CDR3 loop spans 15 amino acids. CDR1 and CDR2 from the germline V gene are SGHAT and FQDESV (reference sequence). The CDR3 bases that were read are TGTGCCAGCAGCTTGAGACTAGCGGGAGGAGAGACC. Its translation is CASSLRLAGGET. The full CDR3 reads CASSLRLAGGETQYF.

This clone was seen many times. A read error may produce the germline difference seen at one junction end. The read ends 3 residues early relative to the CDR3; the germline J gene fills the gap. The chain couples TRBV4-2 to TRBJ1-4; possibly TRBD1 for D (5 bases). The CDR3 contains 15 residues. CDR1 LGHNA and CDR2 YNFKEQ come from the germline V gene. CDR3 sequence reads: CASSQYRNEGEKLFF. The DNA read from the CDR3 is TGCGCCAGCAGCCAGTACAGGAACGAAGGGGAAAAA.

To note about this clone: The DNA ends 3 residues before the CDR3 does, and the rest of the CDR3 is filled in from the germline J gene. This rearrangement joins TRBV7-8 to TRBJ1-1; TRBD1 aligns across 7 bases. The germline V gene encodes CDR1 SGHVS and CDR2 FQNEAQ. The CDR3 loop spans 14 amino acids. This CDR3 is CASRQDSSPGGAFF. The sequenced part of the CDR3 DNA is TGTGCCAGCAGACAAGACAGCTCTCCAGGGGGA.

This clone was recorded many times. The sequence runs out 3 residues before the end of the CDR3; the remainder is reconstructed from the germline J gene. V is TRBV7-9 and J is TRBJ2-2, with D possibly matching TRBD2 (5 bases). Trimming took 2 bases from V and 6 from J, leaving 13 bases between them. The CDR3 runs to 15 residues. Germline-derived CDR1 and CDR2 are SEHNR and FQNEAQ (reference sequence). The DNA read from the CDR3 is TGTGCCAGCAGCTTAAAGAGGGTTGGCGCCGGGGAG. This translates into CASSLKRVGAGE. The CDR3 in its entirety is CASSLKRVGAGELFF.

This clone was observed many times. The sequenced fragment ends 3 residues before the CDR3 boundary, so the rest is inferred from the germline J gene. The chain is built from TRBV6-4 and TRBJ2-5; D not certain. The V and J ends lost 5 bases and 4 bases respectively, with 11 bases between them. This CDR3 is 13 amino acids long. In germline, CDR1 is MRHNA, CDR2 SNTAGT. The CDR3 sequence is CASSRGLGETQYF. CDR3 bases read: TGTGCCAGCAGTCGCGGCCTGGGAGAGACC.

This clone was recorded at least ten times. The read terminates 3 residues ahead of where the CDR3 ends, so the germline J gene completes it. The rearrangement joins TRBV5-6 to TRBJ1-4; TRBD1 aligns across 10 bases. The CDR3 covers 15 residues. Germline V gene data show CDR1 as SGHDT and CDR2 as YYEEEE. Partial CDR3 DNA: TGTGCCAGCAGCTTTTTCGGGACAGGGGAAGGTTTA. The encoded protein is CASSFFGTGEGL. The complete CDR3 protein is CASSFFGTGEGLLFF.

This clone was seen repeatedly, ten times or more. The sequenced part of the CDR3 DNA is TGTGCCAGCAGTTTCCCCCTTCGACAGACTGAA. It encodes CASSFPLRQTE. The whole CDR3 sequence reads CASSFPLRQTEAFF. The gene calls are TRBV6-2 or TRBV6-3 and TRBJ1-1; maybe TRBD1 (5 bases). The read comes to an end 3 residues before the CDR3 does, leaving the germline J gene to fill in the end. In germline, CDR1 is MNHEY, CDR2 SVGEGT. Trimming pared 4 bases from V and 5 bases from J, leaving 14 bases between. The CDR3 runs to 14 residues.

This clone was counted at least ten times. With the read ending 3 residues before the CDR3 end, the germline J gene is used to fill in that end. The chain is built from TRBV5-4 and TRBJ2-3, with TRBD1 matching over 8 bases. This CDR3 region has 15 residues. In germline, CDR1 is SGHNT, CDR2 YYREEE (reference sequence). Trimming at V came to 1 base and at J to 3 bases, leaving 4 bases not matched to a gene. Incomplete CDR3 DNA: TGTGCCAGCAGCTTGACTAGACAGGGGACAGATACG. This gives the protein CASSLTRQGTDT. In full, the CDR3 reads CASSLTRQGTDTQYF.

This clone came up many times. The read comes to an end 3 residues before the CDR3 does, leaving the germline J gene to fill in the end. J is TRBJ2-3 and V is TRBV5-1; the match to TRBD2 covers 7 bases. The V and J ends lost 4 bases and 0 bases, in that order; junction bases with no gene match: 8. The germline CDR1 and CDR2 sequences are SGHRS and YFSETQ. The CDR3 contains 16 residues. The CDR3 bases that were read are TGCGCCAGCAGCCTGGGGCTAGCGGTTAGCACAGATACG. Translating it yields CASSLGLAVSTDT. The full CDR3 protein reads CASSLGLAVSTDTQYF.

There are many counts of this clone. The CDR3 end falls 3 residues outside the read, so it is completed with the germline J gene. The J gene is TRBJ2-1, the V gene TRBV18; 7 nucleotides line up with TRBD1. Germline assignment: CDR1 KGHSH and CDR2 LQKENI. The length of the CDR3 is 14 residues. V shed 1 base and J 8 bases; nucleotides not matched to a gene: 5. CDR3 residues: CASSPLTGNDEQFF. Partial CDR3 DNA: TGTGCCAGCTCACCACTGACAGGGAATGATGAG.

This clone occurred many times. This chain's CDR3 is CASSLGLAGGVSYNEQFF. The DNA read from the CDR3 is TGTGCCAGCAGCTTAGGGCTAGCGGGAGGCGTCTCCTACAATGAG. V and J are TRBV7-6 and TRBJ2-1, with 11 positions matching TRBD2. With the read ending 3 residues before the CDR3 end, the germline J gene is used to fill in that end. The CDR3 sequence is 18 residues long. CDR1 and CDR2 from the germline V gene are SGHVS and FNYEAQ. Losses at the gene ends were 1 base for V and 0 bases for J; bases not matched to a gene: 5. The variable domain in full, completed from reference TRBV7-6 and TRBJ2-1, reads GAGVSQSPRYKVTKRGQDVALRCDPISGHVSLYWYRQALGQGPEFLTYFNYEAQQDKSGLPNDRFSAERPEGSISTLTIQRTEQRDSAMYRCASSLGLAGGVSYNEQFFGPGTRLTVL.

There are many counts of this clone. Sequencing ends 3 residues short of the CDR3 end; the germline J gene provides the rest. This chain connects TRBV15 to TRBJ2-7; perhaps TRBD1 as D (6 bases). The V gene's germline CDR1 is LNHNV and CDR2 YYDKDF (reference sequence). The CDR3 loop spans 14 amino acids. Trimming stripped 5 bases from V and 3 bases from J, with 14 bases between. The CDR3 bases that were read are TGTGCCACCAGCGCACCGGGACACAGCTACGAG. Protein product: CATSAPGHSYE. The entire CDR3 protein reads CATSAPGHSYEQYF.

This clone was detected a few times. The read terminates 3 residues ahead of where the CDR3 ends, so the germline J gene completes it. The rearrangement links TRBV30 to TRBJ1-2; D possibly corresponds to TRBD1 (5 bases). There are 15 residues in the CDR3. CDR1 is GTSNPN, CDR2 SVGIG, per germline (reference sequence). Partial CDR3 DNA: TGTGCCTGGAGTGTAGCAAGCATGGGCAAGGGGGGC. It codes for CAWSVASMGKGG. The entire CDR3 is CAWSVASMGKGGYTF.

The table lists this clone with many counts. Read data end 3 residues before the CDR3 end; the end is taken from the germline J gene. This chain links TRBV15 with TRBJ1-6; a possible D gene is TRBD1 (6 bases). Trimming pared 2 bases from V and 0 bases from J, leaving 17 bases between. Germline V CDR1 and CDR2: LNHNV, YYDKDF (reference sequence). This CDR3 spans 19 amino acids. The CDR3 sequence is CATSRPKTGSSSYNSPLHF. The sequenced part of the CDR3 DNA is TGTGCCACCAGCAGACCAAAGACAGGTTCCAGCTCCTATAATTCACCC.

This clone has a count of ten or more. The read ends 3 residues shy of where the CDR3 ends; the end is completed using the germline J gene. The chain is built from TRBV5-6 and TRBJ2-7; D is unresolved. V lost 3 bases to trimming and J lost 6 bases, with 13 bases between them. Germline values: CDR1 SGHDT, CDR2 YYEEEE. There are 13 residues in the CDR3. The CDR3 spells CASSSPAKGEQYF. The DNA read from the CDR3 is TGTGCCAGCAGCTCCCCCGCTAAGGGCGAG.

This clone appeared many times. At one boundary the junction diverges from the germline segment, which might be a read error. The CDR3 end is not reached by the read, which stops 3 residues before it; the germline J gene fills it in. The rearrangement links TRBV4-2 to TRBJ2-7; TRBD2 aligns across 10 bases. Germline V gene data show CDR1 as LGHNA and CDR2 as YNFKEQ. The CDR3 has 16 residues. The covered CDR3 bases are TGCGCCAGCAGCCAAGACTCAACTAGCGGGACCTACGAG. It yields the protein CASSQDSTSGTYE. The full CDR3 reads CASSQDSTSGTYEQYF.

At least ten counts were recorded for this clone. The read ends 3 residues shy of where the CDR3 ends; the end is completed using the germline J gene. The gene calls are TRBV20-1 and TRBJ2-3; 11 nucleotides align to TRBD2. This CDR3 is built from 16 residues. Germline V lookup: CDR1 DFQATT, CDR2 SNEGSKA (reference sequence). The V and J ends lost 3 bases and 2 bases, in that order; junction bases with no gene match: 7. Incomplete CDR3 DNA: TGCAGTGCTAGCAGATCTAGCGGGGGGTCCACAGATACG. Its translation is CSASRSSGGSTDT. The complete CDR3 reads CSASRSSGGSTDTQYF.

This clone was observed many times. A much larger clone differs by one base, so this may be a read error. The read falls 3 residues short of the CDR3 end, and the missing part is taken from the germline J gene. This chain joins TRBV20-1 and TRBJ2-5; 10 bases are shared with TRBD1. The V gene's germline CDR1 is DFQATT and CDR2 SNEGSKA (reference sequence). This CDR3 region has 14 residues. V was clipped by 5 bases and J by 5 bases; unmatched bases: 8. The sequenced CDR3 bases are TGCAGTGCTGGATCCCGGGACAGGGGTGAGACC. It encodes CSAGSRDRGET. The full CDR3 is CSAGSRDRGETQYF.

This clone was detected many times. The CDR3 goes on 3 residues after the read ends, and that part is filled in from the germline J gene. The rearrangement joins TRBV18 to TRBJ2-3, with 8 bases identical to TRBD1. In germline, CDR1 is KGHSH, CDR2 LQKENI. The CDR3 consists of 15 residues. The ends lost 3 bases at V and 2 bases at J; junction bases unmatched: 4. The CDR3 loop is CASSPRTGLTDTQYF. The sequenced part of the CDR3 DNA is TGTGCCAGCTCACCTAGGACAGGGCTCACAGATACG.

This clone was detected ten times or more. One end of the junction fails to match germline, which may point to a read error. Read data end 3 residues before the CDR3 end; the end is taken from the germline J gene. This sequence joins TRBV4-2 and TRBJ1-2, with D hard to call. From germline, CDR1 is LGHNA and CDR2 YNFKEQ. The CDR3 has 16 residues. CDR3 in amino acids: CASSQDRAATNYGYTF. CDR3 DNA (partial): TGCGCCAGCAGCCAAGATCGTGCAGCGACCAACTATGGC.

This clone was observed many times. At one of its ends the junction is not consistent with the germline gene, which may arise from a read error. The read ends 3 residues before the CDR3 terminus; that terminus is restored from the germline J gene. This chain links TRBV4-2 with TRBJ2-3; D is unresolved. This CDR3 has 14 amino acids. Germline V gene sequence: CDR1 LGHNA, CDR2 YNFKEQ. CDR3 sequence reads: CASSASLYTDTQYF. The CDR3 DNA, read in part, is TGCGCCAGCAGCGCTTCTCTCTACACAGATACG.

As regards this clone: Read sequence stops 3 residues before the CDR3 end, and the germline J gene provides the missing end. The chain is built from TRBV10-2 and TRBJ2-2, with TRBD2 matching 8 bases. Looked up from germline, CDR1 is WSHSY and CDR2 is SAAADI. This CDR3 is built from 15 residues. J lost 0 bases, V lost 6 bases, and 3 bases had no gene match. The CDR3 is CASSLSGANTGELFF. The sequenced CDR3 bases are TGCGCCAGCAGCCTTAGCGGGGCGAACACCGGGGAG.

In this sample, this clone turned up many times. The read finishes 3 residues shy of the CDR3 end, and the germline J gene is used to complete it. This chain joins TRBV7-9 and TRBJ2-2, with a weak D call TRBD2 (6 bases). Germline V gives CDR1 SEHNR, CDR2 FQNEAQ (reference sequence). The CDR3 is 13 residues long. Trimming cost V 7 bases and J 7 bases, with 13 bases left between them. CDR3 loop: CASTKEGRGELFF. The covered CDR3 bases are TGTGCCAGCACCAAGGAGGGCCGCGGGGAG.

This clone was counted ten times or more. Read sequence stops 3 residues before the CDR3 end, and the germline J gene provides the missing end. This sequence joins TRBV20-1 and TRBJ1-1; weak D call: TRBD1 (6 bases). The CDR3 is 11 amino acids. V gave up 6 bases and J gave up 6 bases, with 11 bases separating them. Germline-derived CDR1 and CDR2 are DFQATT and SNEGSKA (reference sequence). The chain's CDR3 is CSAWDIAEAFF. CDR3 DNA (partial): TGCAGTGCATGGGACATCGCTGAA.

This clone was found many times. The sequenced fragment ends 3 residues before the CDR3 boundary, so the rest is inferred from the germline J gene. The chain links TRBV7-3 to TRBJ2-1, with D hard to call. The CDR3 extends over 15 amino acids. CDR1 SGHTA and CDR2 FQGTGA come from the germline V gene. V gave up 2 bases and J gave up 5 bases, with 13 bases separating them. Incomplete CDR3 DNA: TGTGCCAGCAGCTTAGTCCTAGGAACCCACAATGAG. Translating gives CASSLVLGTHNE. The complete CDR3 reads CASSLVLGTHNEQFF.